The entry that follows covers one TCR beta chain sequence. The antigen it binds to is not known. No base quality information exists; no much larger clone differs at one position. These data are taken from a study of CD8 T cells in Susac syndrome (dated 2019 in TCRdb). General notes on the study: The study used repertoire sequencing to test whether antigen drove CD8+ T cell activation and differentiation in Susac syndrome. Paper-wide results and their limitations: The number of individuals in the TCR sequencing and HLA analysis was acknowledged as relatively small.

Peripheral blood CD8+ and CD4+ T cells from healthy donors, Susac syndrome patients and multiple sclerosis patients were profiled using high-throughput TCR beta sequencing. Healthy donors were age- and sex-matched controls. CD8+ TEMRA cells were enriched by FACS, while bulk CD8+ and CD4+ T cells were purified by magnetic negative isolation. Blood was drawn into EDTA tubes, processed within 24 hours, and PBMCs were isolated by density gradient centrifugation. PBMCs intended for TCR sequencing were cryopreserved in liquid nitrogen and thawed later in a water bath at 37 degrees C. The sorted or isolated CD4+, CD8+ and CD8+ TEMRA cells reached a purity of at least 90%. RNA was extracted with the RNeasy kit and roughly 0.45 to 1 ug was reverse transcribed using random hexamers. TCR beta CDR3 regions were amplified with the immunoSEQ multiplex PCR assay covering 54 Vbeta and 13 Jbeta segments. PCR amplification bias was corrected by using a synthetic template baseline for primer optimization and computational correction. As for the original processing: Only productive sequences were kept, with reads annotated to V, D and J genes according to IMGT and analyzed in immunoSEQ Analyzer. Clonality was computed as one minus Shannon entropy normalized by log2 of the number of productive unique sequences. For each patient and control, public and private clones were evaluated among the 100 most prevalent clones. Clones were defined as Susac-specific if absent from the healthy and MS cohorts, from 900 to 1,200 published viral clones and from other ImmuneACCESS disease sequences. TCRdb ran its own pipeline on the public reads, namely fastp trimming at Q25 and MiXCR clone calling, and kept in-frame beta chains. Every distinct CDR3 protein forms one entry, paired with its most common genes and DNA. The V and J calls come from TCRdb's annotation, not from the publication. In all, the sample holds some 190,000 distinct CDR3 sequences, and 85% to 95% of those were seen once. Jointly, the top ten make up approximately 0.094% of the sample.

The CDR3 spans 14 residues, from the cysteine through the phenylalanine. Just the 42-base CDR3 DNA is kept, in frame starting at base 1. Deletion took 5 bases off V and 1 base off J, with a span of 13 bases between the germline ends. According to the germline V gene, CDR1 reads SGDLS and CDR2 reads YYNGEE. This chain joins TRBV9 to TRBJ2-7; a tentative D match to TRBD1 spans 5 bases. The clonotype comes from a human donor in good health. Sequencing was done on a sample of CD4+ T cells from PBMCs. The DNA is TGTGCCAGCAGTAGGGGCAGACCGTCCTACGAGCAGTACTTC. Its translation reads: CASSRGRPSYEQYF.